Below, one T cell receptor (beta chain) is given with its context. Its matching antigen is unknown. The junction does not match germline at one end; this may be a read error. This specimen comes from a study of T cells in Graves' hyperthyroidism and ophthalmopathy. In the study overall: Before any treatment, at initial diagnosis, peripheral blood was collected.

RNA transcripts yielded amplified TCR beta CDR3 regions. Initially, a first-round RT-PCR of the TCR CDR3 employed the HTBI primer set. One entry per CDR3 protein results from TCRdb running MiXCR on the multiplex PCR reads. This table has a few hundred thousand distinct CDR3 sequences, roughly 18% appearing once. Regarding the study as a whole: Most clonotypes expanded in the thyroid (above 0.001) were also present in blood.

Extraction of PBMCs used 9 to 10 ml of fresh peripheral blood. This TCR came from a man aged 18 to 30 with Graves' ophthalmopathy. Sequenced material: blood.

The CDR3 here is CASRDLSGARYNEQFF. The CDR3 bases are TGCGCCAGCAGGGACCTTAGCGGGGCCCGCTACAATGAGCAGTTCTTC. The chain is built from TRBV7-3 and TRBJ2-1; 8 nucleotides line up with TRBD2. The length of the CDR3 is 16 residues. Germline V gene sequence: CDR1 SGHTA, CDR2 FQGTGA.